One and the same sample provided the 2 T cell receptor beta chains below, sequenced in a study of blood T cell repertoires in COVID-19 (dated by TCRdb to about 2020). The library was prepared using the immunoSEQ multiplex PCR assay. This is the immuneACCESS table as TCRdb keeps it, with only in-frame sequences that have V and J called. A part of the clones is gone; compared with another copy, unresolved V genes explain less than half, and the rest is unexplained. The sample yields more than 200,000 clones; roughly 88% were counted once. The ten largest make up about 27% of the sample. Sequencing used peripheral blood. These receptors originate from a man aged 35-49 years with acute or convalescent COVID-19.

The chain carries TRBV6-4 and TRBJ1-1, with 10 bases lining up with TRBD1. This CDR3 has 13 residues. CDR1 and CDR2 from the germline V gene are MRHNA and SNTAGT. The J segment lost 4 bases and the V segment lost 6 bases, leaving 2 bases of the junction unmatched. The CDR3 reads CASRRTGGTEAFF. CDR3 DNA: TGTGCCAGCAGGAGGACAGGGGGCACTGAAGCTTTCTTT.

The V call is TRBV5-1, the J call TRBJ2-1, with 8 bases fitting TRBD1. There are 13 residues in the CDR3. The V and J ends lost 4 bases and 6 bases, in that order; junction bases with no gene match: 3. Germline assignment: CDR1 SGHRS and CDR2 YFSETQ. The DNA for the CDR3 is TGCGCCAGCAGCCAGACAGGGGTCAATGAGCAGTTCTTC. It is translated as CASSQTGVNEQFF.